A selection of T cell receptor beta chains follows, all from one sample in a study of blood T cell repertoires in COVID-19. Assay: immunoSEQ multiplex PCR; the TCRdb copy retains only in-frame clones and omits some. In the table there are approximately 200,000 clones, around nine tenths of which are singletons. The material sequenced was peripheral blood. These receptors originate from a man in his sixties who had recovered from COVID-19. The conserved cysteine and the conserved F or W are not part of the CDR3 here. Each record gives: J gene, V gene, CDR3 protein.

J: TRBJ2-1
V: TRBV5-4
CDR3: ASSFRGVEQF

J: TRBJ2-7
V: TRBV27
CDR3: ASSSPQGSYEQY

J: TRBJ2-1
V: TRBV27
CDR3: ASSLAGGPRNEQF

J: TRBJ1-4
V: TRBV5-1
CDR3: ASSYRDWNEKLF

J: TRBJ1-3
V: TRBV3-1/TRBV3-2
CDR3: ASSQGTGGGGNTIY

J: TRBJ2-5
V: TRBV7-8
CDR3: ASSLKMAGGPRETQY

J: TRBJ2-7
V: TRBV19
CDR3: ASSPNRGHREQY

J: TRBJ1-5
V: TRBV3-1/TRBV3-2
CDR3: ASSQGQGAGNQPQH

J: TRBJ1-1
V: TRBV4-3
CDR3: ASSQGLAGESEAF

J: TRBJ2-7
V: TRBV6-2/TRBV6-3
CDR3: ASSTFRQKDEQY

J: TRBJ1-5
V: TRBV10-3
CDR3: AIGMTGVQPQH

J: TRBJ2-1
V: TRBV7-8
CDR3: ASSLARELPPRREQF

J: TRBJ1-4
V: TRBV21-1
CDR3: ASSACSRGLSEKLF

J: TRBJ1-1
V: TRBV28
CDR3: ASSLFRHENTEAF

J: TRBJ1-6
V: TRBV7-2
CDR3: ASSPPGGFAPLH

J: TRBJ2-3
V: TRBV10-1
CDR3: ASSETPGQGGGTQY

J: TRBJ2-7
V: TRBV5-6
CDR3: ASSLFFQGIGYEQY

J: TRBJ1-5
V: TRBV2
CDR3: ASMSTGMNQPQH

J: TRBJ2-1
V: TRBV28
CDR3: ASSSILAGGPYNEQF

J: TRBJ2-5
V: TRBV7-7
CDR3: ASSPTSAGVTQY

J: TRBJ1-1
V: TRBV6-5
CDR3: ASSYSGPMNTEAF

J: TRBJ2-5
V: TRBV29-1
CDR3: SSSTGGGETQY

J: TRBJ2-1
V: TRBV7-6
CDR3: ASSLGSGVTYNEQF

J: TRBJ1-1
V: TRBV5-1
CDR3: ASSSGQGKGTEAF

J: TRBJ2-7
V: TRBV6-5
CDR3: ASIHTGGAYEQY

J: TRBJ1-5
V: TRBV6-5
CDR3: ASSLQPLSNQPQH

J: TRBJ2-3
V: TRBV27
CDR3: ASSPSTGGVTDTQY

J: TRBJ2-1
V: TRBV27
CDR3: ASSTLGAGGLNEQF

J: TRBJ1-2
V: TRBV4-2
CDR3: ASSQDASMGGYGYT

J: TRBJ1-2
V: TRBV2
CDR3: ASSRDRGNYGYT

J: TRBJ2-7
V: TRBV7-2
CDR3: ASGPQGSSYEQY

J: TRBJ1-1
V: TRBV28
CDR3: ASQTTQNTEAF

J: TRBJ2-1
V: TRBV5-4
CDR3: ASSPAGGEQF

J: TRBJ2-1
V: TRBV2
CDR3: ASSGRTEQF

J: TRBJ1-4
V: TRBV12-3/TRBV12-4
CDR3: ASSFTGEKLF

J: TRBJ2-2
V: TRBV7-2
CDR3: ASSSGLAVNTGELF

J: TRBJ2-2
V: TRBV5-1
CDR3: ASSLAHGEPGGVAGELF

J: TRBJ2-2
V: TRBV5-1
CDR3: ASTPEGGNTGELF

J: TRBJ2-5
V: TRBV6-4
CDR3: ASSRTSLETQY

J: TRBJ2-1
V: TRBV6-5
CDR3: ASRHLLRHNEQF

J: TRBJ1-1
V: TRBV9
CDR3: ASNAGGSGTEAF

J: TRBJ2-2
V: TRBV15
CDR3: ATSRDLFTGELF

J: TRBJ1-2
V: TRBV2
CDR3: ASSIQGAGGYT

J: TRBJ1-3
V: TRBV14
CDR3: ASSQGTGPGNTIY

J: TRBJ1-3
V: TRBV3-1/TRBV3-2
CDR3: ASSPIRRGTSGNTIY

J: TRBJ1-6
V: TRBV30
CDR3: AFAPGSPLH

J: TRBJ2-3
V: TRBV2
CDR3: ANDPTSGTDTQY

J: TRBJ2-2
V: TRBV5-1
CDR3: ASSPYGQNTGELF

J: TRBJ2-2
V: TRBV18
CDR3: ASSPPGLEGTGELF

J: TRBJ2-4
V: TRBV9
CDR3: ASSPRTGEAKNIQY

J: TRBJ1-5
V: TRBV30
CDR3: AWSNGLAQH